The 22 T cell receptor beta chains below come from one sample, sequenced in a study of neurological immune-mediated disorders. In TCRdb, the 5' RACE reads were re-called with MiXCR into one record per CDR3 protein. The sample yields about 25,000 distinct CDR3 sequences, over 10% seen once. Sequencing used PBMCs. The receptors were sampled from a woman aged 40-49 years with HTLV-1-associated myelopathy (HAM/TSP).

This clonotype ranks as medium-sized. The V gene is TRBV20-1, the J gene TRBJ2-1; the match to TRBD2 covers 10 bases. CDR3 length: 13 amino acids. Germline V lookup: CDR1 DFQATT, CDR2 SNEGSKA (reference sequence). The trim removed 6 bases at V and 4 bases at J, leaving 3 bases unmatched. The CDR3 DNA reads TGCAGTGCCCGGACTAGCGGTTACAATGAGCAGTTCTTC. This translates into CSARTSGYNEQFF.

This clonotype has a count of ten or more. The chain is built from TRBV6-1 and TRBJ1-1; D gene uncertain. Trimming took off 5 bases at V and 1 base at J, with 14 bases between the two ends. The CDR3 extends over 15 amino acids. Per germline, CDR1 MNHNS and CDR2 SASEGT. CDR3 region: CASSPAGTANTEAFF. The CDR3 nucleotides read TGTGCCAGCAGTCCCGCCGGCACAGCGAACACTGAAGCTTTCTTT.

On this clonotype: One junction end disagrees with the germline gene, perhaps due to a read error. The genes are TRBV4-1 and TRBJ1-5; the match to TRBD1 covers 8 bases. The V gene's germline CDR1 is MGHRA and CDR2 YSYEKL. This CDR3 contains 15 residues. The CDR3 is CANSQADRDNQPQHF. The CDR3 DNA sequence: TGCGCCAACAGCCAAGCGGACAGGGACAATCAGCCCCAGCATTTT.

This clonotype was recorded many times. The genes are TRBV21-1 and TRBJ2-1; the DNA was not used to check the table's D call, TRBD2. TRBV21-1 is reported as a pseudogene. The CDR3 consists of 14 residues. CDR3 coding DNA: TGTGCCAACCCCGGACTAGCGGGCCACAATGAGCAGTTCTTC. It specifies CANPGLAGHNEQFF.

This clonotype has at least ten counts. V is TRBV20-1 and J is TRBJ2-2; TRBD2 matches 11 bases. The CDR3 runs 18 residues. CDR1 is DFQATT, CDR2 SNEGSKA, per germline (reference sequence). V was pared by 1 base and J by 1 base, with 8 bases of the junction left unmatched. The CDR3 region is CSARAPGSGGENTGELFF. The CDR3 DNA is TGCAGTGCTAGAGCCCCTGGTAGCGGGGGGGAGAACACCGGGGAGCTGTTTTTT.

This clonotype occurred many times. CDR3 in amino acids: CASSPNRDPLDEQYF. As DNA, the CDR3 is TGTGCCAGCTCACCTAACCGGGACCCCTTGGACGAGCAGTACTTC. The rearrangement joins TRBV18 to TRBJ2-7, with D perhaps TRBD1 or TRBD2 (5 bases each). The CDR3 extends over 15 amino acids. Germline V gene lookup returns CDR1 KGHSH and CDR2 LQKENI. V lost 3 bases to trimming and J lost 5 bases, with 17 bases between them.

This clonotype was seen ten or more times. The chain recombines TRBV5-1 with TRBJ1-3; D gene uncertain. Germline CDR1 and CDR2: SGHRS and YFSETQ. CDR3 size: 12 residues. Trimming shortened V by 4 bases and J by 4 bases, and 6 bases separated the two germline ends. The CDR3 nucleotides are TGCGCCAGCAGCCCGGAAGGAAACACCATATATTTT. Its protein is CASSPEGNTIYF. Full variable domain (outside the CDR3, taken from reference TRBV5-1 and TRBJ1-3): KAGVTQTPRYLIKTRGQQVTLSCSPISGHRSVSWYQQTPGQGLQFLFEYFSETQRNKGNFPGRFSGRQFSNSRSEMNVSTLELGDSALYLCASSPEGNTIYFGEGSWLTVV.

This clonotype was observed many times. The V gene is TRBV20-1, the J gene TRBJ2-2; a weak D match, TRBD1 (5 bases). This CDR3 is 16 amino acids long. Germline V lookup: CDR1 DFQATT, CDR2 SNEGSKA (reference sequence). Trimming took off 0 bases at V and 3 bases at J, with 14 bases between the two ends. This CDR3 reads CSARDGRGTDTGELFF. As DNA, the CDR3 is TGCAGTGCTAGAGATGGTAGGGGAACCGACACCGGGGAGCTGTTTTTT.

The CDR3 loop reads CASRMHAPGVDSVTDTQYF. CDR3 bases: TGTGCCAGCAGGATGCATGCTCCGGGGGTTGATTCCGTCACAGATACGCAGTATTTT. The chain joins TRBV6-1 to TRBJ2-3; tentative D call: TRBD2 (6 bases). Per germline, CDR1 MNHNS and CDR2 SASEGT. Trimming took off 6 bases at V and 2 bases at J, with 27 bases between the two ends. The CDR3 runs 19 residues.

J is TRBJ2-7 and V is TRBV5-1; D is unresolved. Germline CDR1 and CDR2: SGHRS and YFSETQ. Trimming stripped 6 bases from V and 0 bases from J, with 13 bases between. The CDR3 is 14 residues long. Here the CDR3 DNA reads TGCGCCAGCACACAGCTGGGGTCCTCCTACGAGCAGTACTTC. It translates to CASTQLGSSYEQYF.

This chain joins TRBV11-3 and TRBJ2-5; D unclear. Germline CDR1 is SGHNT and CDR2 is YENEEA. The CDR3 contains 13 residues. V lost 5 bases and J 5 bases, leaving 12 bases between the germline ends. As DNA, the CDR3 is TGTGCCAGCAGCCCCGGTAGGGTGGAGACCCAGTACTTC. Translated, it gives CASSPGRVETQYF.

The rearrangement uses TRBV14 and TRBJ1-1, with unresolved D. Trimming shortened V by 4 bases and J by 6 bases, and 15 bases separated the two germline ends. The CDR3 has 14 amino acids. Germline-derived CDR1 and CDR2 are SGHDN and FVKESK. The CDR3 sequence: CASSLSMGSAEAFF. The CDR3 nucleotides read TGTGCCAGCAGCCTCAGTATGGGTAGCGCTGAAGCTTTCTTT. The entire variable domain, with the rest obtained from reference TRBV14 and TRBJ1-1, is as follows: EAGVTQFPSHSVIEKGQTVTLRCDPISGHDNLYWYRRVMGKEIKFLLHFVKESKQDESGMPNNRFLAERTGGTYSTLKVQPAELEDSGVYFCASSLSMGSAEAFFGQGTRLTVV.

This clonotype is medium-sized (0.01 to 0.1%) in the sample. This chain joins TRBV12-3 or TRBV12-4 and TRBJ2-3; 10 nucleotides align to TRBD2. This CDR3 contains 16 residues. V dropped 6 bases and J dropped 6; count of bases not matched to a gene: 12. CDR3 nucleotides: TGTGCCAGCAGCTTGATCCAGCGGGAGGGCAGGGATACGCAGTATTTT. Translating it yields CASSLIQREGRDTQYF.

This clonotype was seen many times. V and J are TRBV28 and TRBJ2-1; D uncertain. Germline loops: CDR1 MDHEN, CDR2 SYDVKM. V was shortened by 3 bases and J by 10 bases, with 10 bases between the two germline ends. This CDR3 is built from 12 residues. Here the CDR3 reads CASSLLGYEQFF. In DNA form, the CDR3 reads TGTGCCAGCAGTTTGTTGGGGTACGAGCAGTTCTTC.

This clonotype was observed at least ten times. The chain employs TRBV6-4 and TRBJ2-1; D possibly corresponds to TRBD2 (6 bases). Germline CDR1 and CDR2: MRHNA and SNTAGT. Between the trimmed V and J ends, which lost 6 bases and 9 bases, there was a span of 15 bases. This CDR3 is built from 13 residues. CDR3 coding DNA: TGTGCCAGCAGCCCCGGGCGGCGGGGTGAGCAGTTCTTC. The encoded protein is CASSPGRRGEQFF.

This clonotype was found many times. V is TRBV15 and J is TRBJ1-1; D is uncertain. The ends were cut back, 4 bases at V and 0 bases at J, with 9 bases in the middle. Germline CDR1 LNHNV, CDR2 YYDKDF (reference sequence). CDR3 length equals 14 residues. The CDR3 loop reads CATSTRPMNTEAFF. The CDR3 DNA follows: TGTGCCACCAGCACCAGACCGATGAACACTGAAGCTTTCTTT.

This clonotype occurred a few times. This sequence joins TRBV2 and TRBJ1-5; TRBD1 agrees at 7 bases. Trimming cost V 6 bases and J 1 base; bases outside gene matches: 6. This CDR3 has 15 amino acids. From germline, CDR1 is SNHLY and CDR2 FYNNEI. The CDR3 nucleotides read TGTGCCAGCAGGACGAGGGGGCTGAGCAATCAGCCCCAGCATTTT. It codes for CASRTRGLSNQPQHF.

Notes on this clonotype: The germline gene is not matched at one end of the junction; a read error may be the cause. The J gene is TRBJ2-2, the V gene TRBV14; TRBD1 agrees at 7 bases. CDR3 length: 13 amino acids. Germline CDR1 is SGHDN and CDR2 is FVKESK. CDR3 nucleotides: TGTGCCAACAGAGACAGGGATACCGGGGAGCCGTTTTTT. This sequence encodes CANRDRDTGEPFF.

This clonotype was observed many times. The genes are TRBV6-1 and TRBJ2-7; possible D gene TRBD1, 6 bases. V lost 7 bases and J 2 bases, leaving 15 bases between the germline ends. This CDR3 is built from 14 residues. Germline V gives CDR1 MNHNS, CDR2 SASEGT. CDR3 sequence reads: CASTGIKGAYEQYF. CDR3 coding DNA: TGTGCCAGCACTGGGATAAAGGGGGCCTACGAGCAGTACTTC.

At least ten counts were recorded for this clonotype. The chain couples TRBV5-1 to TRBJ2-1, with 9 bases lining up with TRBD2. The length of the CDR3 is 15 residues. CDR1 SGHRS and CDR2 YFSETQ come from the germline V gene. V trimming: 0 bases; J trimming: 6 bases; junction bases outside the gene matches: 4. This chain's CDR3 is CASSLVAGATNEQFF. Here the CDR3 DNA reads TGCGCCAGCAGCTTGGTAGCGGGGGCTACCAATGAGCAGTTCTTC.

This clonotype appeared many times. J is TRBJ2-3 and V is TRBV12-5; TRBD2 might be the D (6 bases). The CDR3 extends over 16 amino acids. The V gene lost 0 bases and the J gene lost 11 bases, with 21 bases spanning the gap. The germline gives CDR1 LGHNT, CDR2 FRNRAP. The CDR3 loop is CASGLVLLRAAGMQYF. In DNA form, the CDR3 reads TGTGCTAGTGGTTTGGTTCTCCTGAGGGCCGCGGGGATGCAGTATTTT.

This clonotype was counted ten times or more. The V call is TRBV7-2, the J call TRBJ2-3; D is unresolved. This CDR3 region has 13 residues. Per germline, CDR1 SGHTA and CDR2 FQGNSA. Trimming took 4 bases from V and 1 from J, leaving 6 bases between them. The CDR3 sequence is CASSWAGTDTQYF. The CDR3 DNA reads TGTGCCAGCAGCTGGGCCGGCACAGATACGCAGTATTTT.